The rows below give T cell receptor beta chains drawn from one sample of a study of CD8 T cells in Susac syndrome. TCRdb reprocessed the immunoSEQ multiplex PCR reads with MiXCR, giving one entry per CDR3 protein. The data show around 80,000 distinct CDR3 sequences, roughly 92% seen once. The sequenced sample was CD8+ T cells from PBMCs. The receptor source for this set is a human donor with Susac syndrome. Both conserved end residues are part of each CDR3. The D gene is left open where the match is weak. Clone size appears in some rows only: once, few, many, or a class for an expanded clone.

clone size	J gene	V gene	D gene	CDR3 DNA	CDR3 protein
NA	TRBJ2-7	TRBV5-5	NA	TGTGCCAGCAGCCTCAGGGAATTCTACGAGCAGTACTTC	CASSLREFYEQYF
NA	TRBJ1-2	TRBV9	NA	TGTGCCAGCAGAACGACCCAGACAGGAGGCTACACCTTC	CASRTTQTGGYTF
NA	TRBJ2-7	TRBV29-1	TRBD2	TGCAGCGTTCGTAGCGGGAGCCCCTACGAGCAGTACTTC	CSVRSGSPYEQYF
few	TRBJ2-2	TRBV14	NA	TGTGCCAGCAGCCACCGGCAGAACACCGGGGAGCTGTTTTTT	CASSHRQNTGELFF
once	TRBJ2-7	TRBV5-1	TRBD2	TGCGCCAGCAGAGAGGCTAGCGGGAGTAGGGACGAGCAGTACTTC	CASREASGSRDEQYF
NA	TRBJ1-6	TRBV20-1	TRBD1	TGCAGTGCTAGAGGAGACAGGGATAATTCACCCCTCCACTTT	CSARGDRDNSPLHF
NA	TRBJ1-1	TRBV4-1	NA	TGCGCCAGCAGCCAAGTCTCGCCAGGTAACACTGAAGCTTTCTTT	CASSQVSPGNTEAFF
NA	TRBJ2-1	TRBV12-3/TRBV12-4	TRBD2	TGTGCCAGCAGCACCCTCACCCTAGCGGGAGGGCAGTTCTTC	CASSTLTLAGGQFF
NA	TRBJ2-5	TRBV25-1	NA	TGTGCCAGCAGTAGGGTCGGGAGCAGTGAGACCCAGTACTTC	CASSRVGSSETQYF
NA	TRBJ2-7	TRBV29-1	NA	TGCAGCGTTGGGCAGCTCAACGAGCAGTACTTC	CSVGQLNEQYF
NA	TRBJ1-1	TRBV19	TRBD1	TGTGCCAGTAGTTCTACAGGGGAGACTGAAGCTTTCTTT	CASSSTGETEAFF
NA	TRBJ2-5	TRBV15	NA	TGTGCCACCAGCAGAGATCTGGCGGGAGAGACCCAGTACTTC	CATSRDLAGETQYF
NA	TRBJ2-5	TRBV12-3/TRBV12-4	NA	TGTGCCAGCCGGCGCCGGGAGAAACAAGAGACCCAGTACTTC	CASRRREKQETQYF
NA	TRBJ2-1	TRBV20-1	TRBD2	TGCAGTGCGCCACGGGAGGGAGCAAGGAATGAGCAGTTCTTC	CSAPREGARNEQFF
once	TRBJ2-3	TRBV15	NA	TGTGCCACCAGCAACCCACGGTCTCACACAGATACGCAGTATTTT	CATSNPRSHTDTQYF
NA	TRBJ1-1	TRBV20-1	TRBD1	TGCAGTGCTCCCCGGACAGGGTTTAACACTGAAGCTTTCTTT	CSAPRTGFNTEAFF
NA	TRBJ2-1	TRBV10-2	TRBD2	TGCGCCAGCAGTGAGTCTGGTGGACTAGCGGGGGATTTGAAGTTCTTC	CASSESGGLAGDLKFF
once	TRBJ2-3	TRBV6-1	NA	TGTGCCAGCAGTCCCCTGAGGGGGTGGGGAGATACGCAGTATTTT	CASSPLRGWGDTQYF
NA	TRBJ1-5	TRBV4-2	NA	TGTGCCAGCAGCCAAGATCCAGGCCTTGGGCAGCCCCAGCATTTT	CASSQDPGLGQPQHF
NA	TRBJ2-7	TRBV12-5	NA	TGTGCTAGTGGCTCTGCCGGGGGCTACGAGCAGTACTTC	CASGSAGGYEQYF
NA	TRBJ2-6	TRBV7-3	NA	TGTGCCAGCAGCTCCCCCGACACTGGGGCCAACGTCCTGACTTTC	CASSSPDTGANVLTF
NA	TRBJ2-1	TRBV18	NA	TGTGCCAGCTCACCATTGAGTGGCTCCTACAATGAGCAGTTCTTC	CASSPLSGSYNEQFF
NA	TRBJ1-2	TRBV9	NA	TGTGCCAGCAGCGTAGGCGGGGGCTCGAGCTATGGCTACACCTTC	CASSVGGGSSYGYTF
NA	TRBJ2-5	TRBV7-2	NA	TGTGCCAGCAGCTTAGTACCAGGGGGAGGGTGGGGCCAAGAGACCCAGTACTTC	CASSLVPGGGWGQETQYF
once	TRBJ1-4	TRBV5-8	NA	TGTGCCAGCAGCTATGGGCAACTAAATGAAAAACTGTTTTTT	CASSYGQLNEKLFF
NA	TRBJ1-4	TRBV25-1	TRBD1	TGTGCCAGCAGTGGCTTGGGACAGGGGGAAAAACTGTTTTTT	CASSGLGQGEKLFF
once	TRBJ2-7	TRBV5-6	TRBD1	TGTGCCAGCAGCCGGAATAGGGACAGGGCCGCCTACGAGCAGTACTTC	CASSRNRDRAAYEQYF
once	TRBJ1-1	TRBV7-8	TRBD1	TGTGCCAGCAGCTCGCGAACAGGGGTCAGCTTGAACACTGAAGCTTTCTTT	CASSSRTGVSLNTEAFF
NA	TRBJ1-4	TRBV7-9	TRBD1	TGTGCCAGCAGCCCCGGGACAGGGGCGATAGCTAATGAAAAACTGTTTTTT	CASSPGTGAIANEKLFF
NA	TRBJ2-5	TRBV5-1	TRBD2	TGCGCCAGCAGCCGAATCACTAGCGGGGGACCGGAGACCCAGTACTTC	CASSRITSGGPETQYF
NA	TRBJ2-1	TRBV27	NA	TGTGCCAGCAGTTCTGAGGGGTTTGAGCAGTTCTTC	CASSSEGFEQFF
NA	TRBJ2-7	TRBV20-1	TRBD2	TGCAGTGCTAGAGATCGACTAGCGGGGCTCTACGAGCAGTACTTC	CSARDRLAGLYEQYF
NA	TRBJ2-7	TRBV6-5	TRBD2	TGTGCCAGCAGTAAATCGGGGACTAGCAGCTACGAGCAGTACTTC	CASSKSGTSSYEQYF
NA	TRBJ1-5	TRBV29-1	TRBD1	TGCAGCGTTGCACAGGGGGATCAGCCCCAGCATTTT	CSVAQGDQPQHF
NA	TRBJ1-2	TRBV11-1	NA	TGTGCCAGCAGCCTCCTCTTCCACTATGGCTACACCTTC	CASSLLFHYGYTF
NA	TRBJ2-7	TRBV7-8	NA	TGTGCCAGCAGCTTGGTCGGGACTTACCTTTCCTACGAGCAGTACTTC	CASSLVGTYLSYEQYF
NA	TRBJ2-3	TRBV11-2	NA	TGTGCCAGCAGTGGGAGGGGGGCTGGCCGCACAGATACGCAGTATTTT	CASSGRGAGRTDTQYF